Listed below are T cell receptor beta chains from one sample, sequenced in a study of blood T cells in healthy people across ages. TCRdb re-analysed the 5' RACE reads in MiXCR, keeping a single row per CDR3 protein. The table has around 2 million distinct CDR3 sequences, roughly two fifths seen once. The specimen sequenced was blood. The receptors stem from a human donor in good health. CDR3s include the opening cysteine and the closing phenylalanine or tryptophan. A D gene is named only where the DNA matches it firmly. Size values are once, few and many counts, or a class for expanded clones, and some rows have none.

len	j_gene	d_gene	abundance	v_gene	CDR3aa	CDR3nt
14	TRBJ1-2	TRBD1	few	TRBV12-3/TRBV12-4	CASSVLGQRYGYTF	TGTGCCAGCAGTGTGCTGGGACAGAGATATGGCTACACCTTC
16	TRBJ1-2	TRBD1	few	TRBV10-3	CAINRWGEGQKYGYTF	TGTGCCATCAACAGGTGGGGAGAGGGACAGAAATATGGCTACACCTTC
14	TRBJ2-2	TRBD2	few	TRBV29-1	CSVEGRGGTGELFF	TGCAGCGTTGAAGGTCGGGGGGGCACCGGGGAGCTGTTTTTT
15	TRBJ2-7	TRBD1	.	TRBV4-3	CASSQAPTGSYEQYF	TGCGCCAGCAGCCAAGCTCCGACAGGGTCCTACGAGCAGTACTTC
13	TRBJ2-1	.	few	TRBV4-3	CASSQVVGETQFF	TGCGCCAGCAGCCAAGTGGTAGGGGAGACCCAGTTCTTC
17	TRBJ2-7	TRBD2	.	TRBV6-6	CASRYGRGGGGAEEQYF	TGTGCCAGCCGCTATGGCCGCGGGGGCGGGGGGGCTGAAGAGCAGTACTTC
16	TRBJ2-7	TRBD2	once	TRBV2	CASAPGERGGPYEQYF	TGTGCCAGCGCCCCAGGGGAGCGGGGGGGACCCTACGAGCAGTACTTC
15	TRBJ2-1	.	.	TRBV20-1	CSARVGPQWDNEQFF	TGCAGTGCTAGAGTCGGGCCCCAATGGGACAATGAGCAGTTCTTC
14	TRBJ2-3	.	few	TRBV4-1	CASSRGVEADTQYF	TGCGCCAGCAGTCGGGGTGTGGAGGCAGATACGCAGTATTTT
15	TRBJ2-5	.	many	TRBV4-3	CASSQDPFPQETQYF	TGCGCCAGCAGCCAAGATCCCTTCCCCCAAGAGACCCAGTACTTC
14	TRBJ2-1	.	.	TRBV3-1	CASSQDKRFNEQFF	TGTGCCAGCAGCCAAGATAAGAGGTTTAATGAGCAGTTCTTC
14	TRBJ2-2	TRBD1	.	TRBV7-2	CASSSTGVTGELFF	TGTGCCAGCAGCTCTACAGGGGTAACCGGGGAGCTGTTTTTT
12	TRBJ2-3	.	.	TRBV12-3/TRBV12-4	CATGEGADTQYF	TGTGCCACAGGTGAAGGCGCAGATACGCAGTATTTT
16	TRBJ1-2	.	.	TRBV20-1	CSASLSHSKANYGYTF	TGCAGTGCTAGCTTATCTCACTCGAAAGCTAACTATGGCTACACCTTC
15	TRBJ2-3	.	.	TRBV6-5	CASSYEQGNTDTQYF	TGTGCCAGCAGTTACGAGCAGGGAAACACAGATACGCAGTATTTT
13	TRBJ1-4	.	.	TRBV20-1	CSADHATNEKLFF	TGCAGTGCTGATCACGCAACTAATGAAAAACTGTTTTTT